This TCR beta chain was recorded in a study of identical twins. TCRdb re-called the 5' RACE reads with MiXCR, one entry per CDR3 protein. The table lists roughly 700,000 distinct CDR3 sequences, 8.5% to 9.5% of them singletons, with more than 0.75% in the top ten. General study findings and limits: Compared with unrelated sharing, twin-shared out-of-frame alpha sequences had more low-probability sequences.

CDR1 is SGHAT and CDR2 is FQNNGV in the germline V gene. This CDR3 region has 21 residues. Of note for this clonotype: The antigen remains undetermined. Sequence at one end of the junction differs from germline and may be a read error.

The data were also submitted as part of a second study, on yellow fever vaccine responses in identical twins.

Sequenced material: PBMCs. The chain joins TRBV11-2 to TRBJ2-3; TRBD2 aligns across 11 bases. The receptor was derived from a woman aged 18-30 years in good health. CDR3: CASRPIAGGPESPYSTGTQYF. In DNA form, the CDR3 reads TGTGCCAGCAGACCTATAGCGGGAGGGCCTGAAAGCCCCTATAGCACAGGTACGCAGTATTTT.